This T cell receptor (beta chain) was sequenced during a study of type 1 regulatory T cells. This clonotype was counted a few times. V lost 5 bases, J lost 6 bases, and 19 bases lay in between. The V gene's germline CDR1 is DFQATT and CDR2 SNEGSKA (reference sequence). CDR3 length equals 15 residues. TCRdb re-derived calls from the reads in MiXCR, one entry per CDR3 protein. The table records 75,000 to 100,000 distinct CDR3 sequences, 25% to 40% of them present only once. This receptor was obtained from a human donor in good health. The material sequenced was CD4+ T cells, either the whole sample or a sorted fraction (not recorded which). This sequence joins TRBV20-1 and TRBJ2-2; D might be TRBD1 (6 bases). The CDR3: CSAPPYEQGSGELFF. CDR3 nucleotide sequence: TGCAGTGCTCCCCCTTATGAACAGGGATCCGGGGAGCTGTTTTTT.